Presented here are 5 T cell receptor beta chains from one specimen sequenced in a study of T cells after yellow fever vaccination. TCRdb passed the 5' RACE reads through MiXCR, listing each CDR3 protein once. Altogether 300,000 or so distinct CDR3 sequences are present, 8% to 9.5% being singletons, with the ten largest covering 15% to 20%. The specimen was PBMCs, collected approximately 47 days after the first yellow fever vaccination. Source of these receptors: a man aged 18-30 years who received the YFV17D yellow fever vaccine.

The gene calls are TRBV9 and TRBJ2-3; D possibly corresponds to TRBD2 (5 bases). Germline V CDR1 and CDR2: SGDLS, YYNGEE. CDR3 length equals 14 residues. V was cut by 3 bases and J by 5 bases, with 13 bases left in between. Here the CDR3 DNA reads TGTGCCAGCAGCGCCCTACCAGAGGGAGATACGCAGTATTTT. Translated: CASSALPEGDTQYF.

This clonotype has just a few counts. CDR3 DNA sequence: TGTGCCAGCTCACCGAGCGATACGCAGTATTTT. It specifies CASSPSDTQYF. This chain links TRBV18 with TRBJ2-3, with D unresolved. Germline V gene data show CDR1 as KGHSH and CDR2 as LQKENI. The V end lost 3 bases, the J end lost 6 bases, and 4 bases lay between the germline ends. The CDR3 is made up of 11 amino acids.

This clonotype occurred a few times. The chain couples TRBV5-1 to TRBJ2-5; no firm D call. V lost 3 bases, J lost 0 bases, and 12 bases lay in between. CDR1 SGHRS and CDR2 YFSETQ come from the germline V gene. CDR3 size: 15 residues. This CDR3 is CASSSNTWYQETQYF. CDR3 bases: TGCGCCAGCAGCTCGAACACGTGGTACCAAGAGACCCAGTACTTC.

J is TRBJ2-3 and V is TRBV4-2; possible D gene TRBD2, 7 bases. V was shortened by 6 bases and J by 2 bases, with 18 bases between the two germline ends. This CDR3 has 16 amino acids. The germline CDR1 and CDR2 sequences are LGHNA and YNFKEQ. The CDR3 sequence is CASRDGGGLLTDTQYF. CDR3 nucleotides: TGTGCCAGCAGGGACGGCGGGGGCCTCCTCACAGATACGCAGTATTTT.

This clonotype was detected only a few times. The rearrangement links TRBV11-2 to TRBJ1-1; the D is unclear. Germline-derived CDR1 and CDR2 are SGHAT and FQNNGV. CDR3 length: 12 residues. Deletions cut 6 bases from V and 1 base from J, with 6 bases between. The CDR3 sequence is CASSRKNTEAFF. The CDR3 DNA sequence: TGTGCCAGCAGTCGGAAGAACACTGAAGCTTTCTTT.